A single sample is the source of the 4 T cell receptor beta chains below, sequenced in a study of blood T cell repertoires in COVID-19. Profiling relied on immunoSEQ multiplex PCR, and the TCRdb table lists in-frame clones only, not all of them. The sample lists roughly 400,000 clones; about 89% were seen once. Sequencing was carried out using peripheral blood. The receptors here all came from a woman aged 55-70 years with COVID-19, enrolled during active disease.

J is TRBJ1-6 and V is TRBV5-1; the D is unclear. The CDR3 is made up of 14 amino acids. Germline CDR1 is SGHRS and CDR2 is YFSETQ. The ends were cut back, 0 bases at V and 7 bases at J, with 8 bases in the middle. CDR3 nucleotides: TGCGCCAGCAGCTTGGGGGCGCCCAATTCACCCCTCCACTTT. It translates to CASSLGAPNSPLHF.

The chain carries TRBV11-2 and TRBJ1-2; D remains unclear. Germline CDR1 SGHAT, CDR2 FQNNGV. The CDR3 is 11 residues long. V gave up 6 bases and J gave up 8 bases, with 10 bases separating them. The CDR3, as DNA: TGTGCCAGCAGTCTTAATAGAGGCTACACCTTC. The encoded protein is CASSLNRGYTF.

This chain links TRBV5-1 with TRBJ2-1, with 10 positions matching TRBD2. The CDR3 contains 16 residues. V was clipped by 8 bases and J by 0 bases; unmatched bases: 8. Germline-derived CDR1 and CDR2 are SGHRS and YFSETQ. The CDR3 DNA is TGCGCCAGTAGGGAAGTAGCGGGGGGCTCCTACAATGAGCAGTTCTTC. Translating it yields CASREVAGGSYNEQFF.

V gene TRBV9 combines with J gene TRBJ1-3, with D tentatively TRBD1 (5 bases). V gave up 4 bases and J gave up 3 bases, with 11 bases separating them. The CDR3 runs 14 residues. Per the germline V gene, CDR1 is SGDLS and CDR2 is YYNGEE. This CDR3 is CASSPGVIGNTIYF. CDR3 bases: TGTGCCAGCAGCCCGGGGGTAATTGGAAACACCATATATTTT.